The 17 T cell receptor beta chains below all came from one sample that was sequenced in a study of blood T cell repertoires in COVID-19. Method: immunoSEQ multiplex PCR; TCRdb's copy keeps in-frame clones and lacks some. The data show about 60,000 clones, 82% seen once. Material for sequencing was peripheral blood. These TCRs come from a human donor in a cohort sampled during active COVID-19.

This chain uses TRBV27 with TRBJ1-2; 8 bases are shared with TRBD1. Germline-derived CDR1 and CDR2 are MNHEY and SMNVEV (reference sequence). V dropped 8 bases and J dropped 5; count of bases not matched to a gene: 13. The CDR3 extends over 15 amino acids. CDR3 protein: CASQKRQGSWYGYTF. CDR3 nucleotides: TGTGCCAGCCAAAAAAGACAGGGGTCTTGGTATGGCTACACCTTC.

The V and J genes are TRBV10-1 and TRBJ2-7, with TRBD1 matching over 9 bases. J lost 2 bases, V lost 4 bases, and 6 bases had no gene match. There are 15 residues in the CDR3. In germline, CDR1 is WNHNN, CDR2 SYGVQD (reference sequence). CDR3 DNA: TGCGCCAGCAGTGCGGGGACAGGGACCACCTACGAGCAGTACTTC. This encodes CASSAGTGTTYEQYF.

The chain joins TRBV5-1 to TRBJ1-4; D ambiguous. V was cut by 0 bases and J by 0 bases, with 12 bases left in between. Per the germline V gene, CDR1 is SGHRS and CDR2 is YFSETQ. This CDR3 spans 17 amino acids. The CDR3, as DNA: TGCGCCAGCAGCTTGGCGGGCAGCGGAACAACTAATGAAAAACTGTTTTTT. Its protein product is CASSLAGSGTTNEKLFF.

This sequence joins TRBV29-1 and TRBJ1-2, with D perhaps matching TRBD1 (6 bases). Trimming took 2 bases from V and 9 from J, leaving 22 bases between them. From germline, CDR1 is SQVTM and CDR2 ANQGSEA. This CDR3 region has 15 residues. CDR3 region: CSVEKPMDSTGSYTF. The CDR3, as DNA: TGCAGCGTTGAAAAGCCGATGGACAGCACGGGGAGCTACACCTTC.

This rearrangement joins TRBV11-2 to TRBJ2-5; 9 nucleotides agree with TRBD2. After removal of 4 bases from V and 3 bases from J, the junction contained 3 bases not matched to a gene. The length of the CDR3 is 14 residues. CDR1 is SGHAT and CDR2 is FQNNGV in the germline V gene. The CDR3 loop is CASSSRTSEETQYF. CDR3 nucleotide sequence: TGTGCCAGCAGCTCAAGGACTAGCGAAGAGACCCAGTACTTC.

This sequence joins TRBV27 and TRBJ1-1, with TRBD1 as a possible D gene (5 bases). CDR1 is MNHEY, CDR2 SMNVEV, per germline (reference sequence). CDR3 size: 11 residues. Trimming removed 3 bases at V and 12 bases at J, with 11 bases between. This CDR3 reads CASSFRGVTFF. The CDR3 bases are TGTGCCAGCAGTTTTAGGGGTGTTACTTTCTTT.

V usage is TRBV18 and J usage is TRBJ1-4; D not certain. This CDR3 comprises 15 residues. Germline CDR1 KGHSH, CDR2 LQKENI. V lost 3 bases, J lost 1 base, and 9 bases lay in between. This chain's CDR3 is CASSPEAGTNEKLFF. The CDR3, as DNA: TGTGCCAGCTCACCCGAGGCCGGAACTAATGAAAAACTGTTTTTT.

The CDR3 sequence is CASSLSSGSYEQYF. CDR3 in DNA: TGCGCCAGCAGCTTGTCTAGCGGCTCCTACGAGCAGTACTTC. The J gene is TRBJ2-7, the V gene TRBV5-1; 7 nucleotides align to TRBD2. CDR1 is SGHRS, CDR2 YFSETQ, per germline. Trimming removed 1 base from V and 0 bases from J; junction bases left unmatched: 1. The CDR3 has 14 amino acids.

This clone was observed a few times. This sequence joins TRBV3-1 (or the pseudogene TRBV3-2) and TRBJ2-3; TRBD2 agrees at 8 bases. Germline-derived CDR1 and CDR2 are LGHDT and YNNKEL (reference sequence). J was trimmed by 8 bases and V by 1 base; bases with no gene match: 14. The CDR3 length is 17 residues. CDR3 loop: CASSQVGSGASFGTQYF. The DNA of the CDR3 is TGTGCCAGCAGCCAAGTAGGTAGCGGGGCCTCTTTCGGTACGCAGTATTTT.

This chain joins TRBV3-1 (or the pseudogene TRBV3-2) and TRBJ1-3; D not resolved. The CDR3 spans 14 residues. CDR1 is LGHDT and CDR2 is YNNKEL in the germline V gene (reference sequence). V was trimmed by 4 bases and J by 2 bases, leaving 9 bases between them. CDR3 protein: CASSPSNTGNTIYF. The CDR3 DNA follows: TGTGCCAGCAGCCCCTCTAATACTGGAAACACCATATATTTT.

The chain has TRBV7-2 and TRBJ1-5, with a weak D call TRBD1 (5 bases). In germline, CDR1 is SGHTA, CDR2 FQGNSA. The CDR3 loop spans 15 amino acids. The ends were cut back, 2 bases at V and 4 bases at J, with 12 bases in the middle. Here the CDR3 DNA reads TGTGCCAGCAGCTTAAGATTCAGGGAAAATCAGCCCCAGCATTTT. Protein product: CASSLRFRENQPQHF.

V and J are TRBV5-1 and TRBJ2-5, with 7 bases fitting TRBD1. Germline trimming cut 0 bases from V and 9 bases from J; bases unmatched to any gene: 8. Germline assignment: CDR1 SGHRS and CDR2 YFSETQ. The CDR3 covers 14 residues. CDR3 DNA sequence: TGCGCCAGCAGCTTGGTCGACAGGGCCCCAGCCCAGTACTTC. Amino acid sequence: CASSLVDRAPAQYF.

The V and J genes are TRBV5-1 and TRBJ2-5; TRBD2 matches 9 bases. This CDR3 contains 14 residues. The V segment lost 4 bases and the J segment 3 bases; nucleotides outside the gene matches: 4. CDR1 and CDR2 from the germline V gene are SGHRS and YFSETQ. The CDR3 DNA reads as TGCGCCAGCAGCCCTGTAGCGGGGGAAGAGACCCAGTACTTC. The encoded protein is CASSPVAGEETQYF.

The chain joins TRBV19 to TRBJ2-2; no definite D call. Trimming removed 4 bases at V and 1 base at J, with 10 bases between. CDR1 is LNHDA and CDR2 is SQIVND in the germline V gene (reference sequence). The CDR3 sequence is 15 residues long. The CDR3 here is CASSSGGVNTGELFF. CDR3 in DNA: TGTGCCAGTAGTAGTGGCGGCGTGAACACCGGGGAGCTGTTTTTT. Full variable domain (rest looked up from reference TRBV19 and TRBJ2-2): DGGITQSPKYLFRKEGQNVTLSCEQNLNHDAMYWYRQDPGQGLRLIYYSQIVNDFQKGDIAEGYSVSREKKESFPLTVTSAQKNPTAFYLCASSSGGVNTGELFFGEGSRLTVL.

This clone has a handful of counts. This rearrangement joins TRBV6-1 to TRBJ1-5; D not resolved. The CDR3 totals 16 residues. Per the germline V gene, CDR1 is MNHNS and CDR2 is SASEGT. Trimming took off 3 bases at V and 3 bases at J, with 15 bases between the two ends. CDR3 DNA: TGTGCCAGCAGTGACCCAGGAGGCCAAATCAATCAGCCCCAGCATTTT. This encodes CASSDPGGQINQPQHF.

The chain couples TRBV5-1 to TRBJ2-1; 11 bases align to TRBD2. This CDR3 comprises 14 residues. Germline loops: CDR1 SGHRS, CDR2 YFSETQ. The ends lost 7 bases at V and 6 bases at J; junction bases unmatched: 6. CDR3: CASAGLAGFNEQFF. The CDR3 DNA reads TGCGCCAGCGCCGGACTAGCGGGTTTCAATGAGCAGTTCTTC.

This chain connects TRBV6-2 or TRBV6-3 to TRBJ1-5; possible D gene TRBD1, 6 bases. V lost 5 bases and J lost 4, with 9 bases in between. Germline V lookup: CDR1 MNHEY, CDR2 SVGEGT. The CDR3 is 13 amino acids. The CDR3 protein is CASSRDRNQPQHF. The CDR3 DNA reads TGTGCCAGCAGTCGCGACAGGAATCAGCCCCAGCATTTT.